The sequence of this TCR beta chain was determined in a study of blood T cell repertoires in COVID-19. The V gene end was trimmed by 2 bases and the J gene end by 10 bases; junction bases not matched to a gene: 8. This CDR3 contains 13 residues. The germline V gene has CDR1 MGHRA and CDR2 YSYEKL. Here immunoSEQ multiplex PCR was the method, and the copy in TCRdb shows in-frame clones only, minus some. The table has over 250,000 clones, about 83% seen once. The gene calls are TRBV4-1 and TRBJ2-7; 7 positions agree with TRBD1. What was sequenced was peripheral blood. This TCR was sampled from a woman aged 45-60 years who had recovered from COVID-19. The CDR3 sequence: CASSQTNTGVQYF. CDR3 in DNA: TGCGCCAGCAGCCAAACCAATACAGGGGTACAGTACTTC.